The present entry profiles one T cell receptor (beta chain) with its context. Per the germline V gene, CDR1 is MNHEY and CDR2 is SVGAGI. The CDR3 length is 13 residues. Trimming at V came to 6 bases and at J to 3 bases, leaving 2 bases not matched to a gene. Original handling: Using reference gene primer amplification, nucleated cell counts were estimated. Libraries were prepared by immunoSEQ multiplex PCR; TCRdb keeps only in-frame clonotypes and omits some of them. V, J and clone size are taken as reported in that table, and D and trimming were inferred from the DNA itself. The sample lists 150,000 to 200,000 clones; about 86% were seen once. The sample is drawn from a study of blood T cell repertoires in COVID-19. At the level of the study: The United States, Italy and Spain were the sources of the acute and convalescent COVID-19 samples. PBMCs, B-cell-depleted T cells, or T cells provided the cDNA or gDNA that made up the material.

The receptor's source is a man in his late teens or twenties with active or convalescent COVID-19. Material: peripheral blood. The chain couples TRBV6-5 to TRBJ2-5; the match to TRBD1 covers 9 bases. The CDR3 sequence is CASRWDREETQYF. The CDR3 DNA is TGTGCCAGCAGATGGGACAGGGAAGAGACCCAGTACTTC.